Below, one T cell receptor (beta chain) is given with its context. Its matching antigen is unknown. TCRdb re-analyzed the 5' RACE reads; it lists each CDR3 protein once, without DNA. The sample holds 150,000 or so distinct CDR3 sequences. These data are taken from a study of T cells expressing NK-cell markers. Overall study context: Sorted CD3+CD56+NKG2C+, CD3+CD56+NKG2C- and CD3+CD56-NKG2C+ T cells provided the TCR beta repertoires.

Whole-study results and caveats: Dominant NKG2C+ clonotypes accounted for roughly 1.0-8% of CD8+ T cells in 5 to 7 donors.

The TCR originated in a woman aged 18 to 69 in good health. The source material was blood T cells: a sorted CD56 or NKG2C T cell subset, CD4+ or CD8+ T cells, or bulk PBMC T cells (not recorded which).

The CDR3 reads CASSSQRAGASTDTQYF. V usage is TRBV7-3 and J usage is TRBJ2-3; as DNA is missing, the TRBD2 call by TCRdb cannot be tested. The CDR3 runs 17 residues. The germline CDR1 and CDR2 sequences are SGHTA and FQGTGA. Filled out from reference TRBV7-3 and TRBJ2-3, the complete variable domain reads GAGVSQTPSNKVTEKGKYVELRCDPISGHTALYWYRQSLGQGPEFLIYFQGTGAADDSGLPNDRFFAVRPEGSVSTLKIQRTERGDSAVYLCASSSQRAGASTDTQYFGPGTRLTVL.